The clone carrying this T cell receptor beta chain appeared once. Its target is unknown. The sample is drawn from a study of T cell repertoires and Cas9 in healthy adults. Study-wide results and limits: Reportedly, SpCas9-reactive effector T cell proliferation and function were mitigated by SpCas9-reactive Tregs in vitro.

Some clones are missing from TCRdb's copy, which holds only in-frame ones; the method was immunoSEQ multiplex PCR. The profile shows around 20,000 clones, about 89% of them singletons. Germline V gives CDR1 SGHTA, CDR2 FQGNSA. The CDR3 is 14 residues long. Trimming took 1 base from V and 2 from J; bases not matched to a gene: 2. This receptor was obtained from a human donor in good health. Sequenced material: CD4+ effector T cells (CD127+, CD25-, CD137-, CD154-) from PBMCs; culture status not recorded. J is TRBJ2-7 and V is TRBV7-2; 7 positions match TRBD1. The CDR3 DNA sequence: TGTGCCAGCAGCTTAGTGCAGGGGGCCTACGAGCAGTACTTC. Its protein is CASSLVQGAYEQYF. Full variable domain (outside the CDR3, taken from reference TRBV7-2 and TRBJ2-7): GAGVSQSPSNKVTEKGKDVELRCDPISGHTALYWYRQSLGQGLEFLIYFQGNSAPDKSGLPSDRFSAERTGGSVSTLTIQRTQQEDSAVYLCASSLVQGAYEQYFGPGTRLTVT.